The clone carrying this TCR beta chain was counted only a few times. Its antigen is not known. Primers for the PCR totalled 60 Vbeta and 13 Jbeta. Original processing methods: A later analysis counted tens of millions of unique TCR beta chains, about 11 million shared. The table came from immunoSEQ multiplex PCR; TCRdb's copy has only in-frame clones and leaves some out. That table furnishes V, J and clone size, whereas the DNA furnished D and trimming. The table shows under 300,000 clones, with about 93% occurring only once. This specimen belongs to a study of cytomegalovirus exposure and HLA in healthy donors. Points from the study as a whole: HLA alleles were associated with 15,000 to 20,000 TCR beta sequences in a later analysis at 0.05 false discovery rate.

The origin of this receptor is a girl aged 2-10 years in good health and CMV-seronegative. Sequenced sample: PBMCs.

The CDR3, as DNA: TGTGCCTGGAGTCTGGCAGGGTCCAGGCAGCCCCAGCATTTT. Protein: CAWSLAGSRQPQHF. This chain links TRBV30 with TRBJ1-5; D is possibly TRBD1 (5 bases). This CDR3 comprises 14 residues. Germline CDR1 is GTSNPN and CDR2 is SVGIG (reference sequence). Trimming shortened V by 2 bases and J by 7 bases, and 15 bases separated the two germline ends.